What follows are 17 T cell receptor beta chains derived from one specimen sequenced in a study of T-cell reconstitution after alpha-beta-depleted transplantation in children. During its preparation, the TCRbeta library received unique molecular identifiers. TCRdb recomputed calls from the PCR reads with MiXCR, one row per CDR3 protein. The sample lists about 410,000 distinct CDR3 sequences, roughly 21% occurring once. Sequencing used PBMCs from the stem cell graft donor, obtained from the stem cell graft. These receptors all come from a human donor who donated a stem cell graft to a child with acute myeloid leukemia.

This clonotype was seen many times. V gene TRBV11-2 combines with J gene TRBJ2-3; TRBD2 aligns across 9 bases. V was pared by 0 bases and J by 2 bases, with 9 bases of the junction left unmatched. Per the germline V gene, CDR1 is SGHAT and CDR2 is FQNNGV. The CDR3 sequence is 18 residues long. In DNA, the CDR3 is TGTGCCAGCAGCTTAGAAAGGTCCCTAGCGGGACACACAGATACGCAGTATTTT. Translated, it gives CASSLERSLAGHTDTQYF.

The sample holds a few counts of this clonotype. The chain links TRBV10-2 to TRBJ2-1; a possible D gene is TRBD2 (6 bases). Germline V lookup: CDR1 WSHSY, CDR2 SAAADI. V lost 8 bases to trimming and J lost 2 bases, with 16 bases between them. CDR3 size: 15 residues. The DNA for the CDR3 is TGCGCCAGCCGAGAGGGGAGGTTGACCTACAATGAGCAGTTCTTC. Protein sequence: CASREGRLTYNEQFF.

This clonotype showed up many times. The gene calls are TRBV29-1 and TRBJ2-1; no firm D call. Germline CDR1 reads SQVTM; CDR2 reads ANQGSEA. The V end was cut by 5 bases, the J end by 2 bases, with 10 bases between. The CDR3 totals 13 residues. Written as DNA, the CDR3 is TGCAGCGTTCGAGGTCTCGCCTACAATGAGCAGTTCTTC. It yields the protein CSVRGLAYNEQFF.

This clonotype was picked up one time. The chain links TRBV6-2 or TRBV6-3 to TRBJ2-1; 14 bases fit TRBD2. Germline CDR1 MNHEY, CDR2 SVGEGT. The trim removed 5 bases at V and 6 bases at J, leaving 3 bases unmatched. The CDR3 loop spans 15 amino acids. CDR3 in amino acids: CASSMGLAGANEQFF. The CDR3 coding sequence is TGTGCCAGCAGTATGGGACTAGCGGGAGCCAATGAGCAGTTCTTC.

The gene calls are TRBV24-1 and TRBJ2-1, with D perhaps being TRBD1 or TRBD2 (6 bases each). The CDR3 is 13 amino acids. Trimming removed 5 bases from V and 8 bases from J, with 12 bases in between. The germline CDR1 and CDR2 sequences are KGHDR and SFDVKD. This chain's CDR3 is CATSVGGSDEQFF. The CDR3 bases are TGTGCCACCAGTGTAGGGGGGAGCGATGAGCAGTTCTTC.

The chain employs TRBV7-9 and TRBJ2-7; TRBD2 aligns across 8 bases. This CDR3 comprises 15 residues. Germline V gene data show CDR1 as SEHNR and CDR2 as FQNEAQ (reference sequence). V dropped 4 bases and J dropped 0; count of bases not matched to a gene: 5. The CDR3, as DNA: TGTGCCAGCAGCTCCGGGGGGGCTTTCTCCTACGAGCAGTACTTC. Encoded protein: CASSSGGAFSYEQYF.

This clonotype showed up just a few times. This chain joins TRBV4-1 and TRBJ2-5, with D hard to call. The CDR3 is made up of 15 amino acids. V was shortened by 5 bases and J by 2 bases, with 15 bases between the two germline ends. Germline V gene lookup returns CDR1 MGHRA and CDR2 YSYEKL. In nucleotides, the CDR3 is TGCGCCAGCAGCGATAATAGTGCTGGACAAGAGACCCAGTACTTC. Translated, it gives CASSDNSAGQETQYF.

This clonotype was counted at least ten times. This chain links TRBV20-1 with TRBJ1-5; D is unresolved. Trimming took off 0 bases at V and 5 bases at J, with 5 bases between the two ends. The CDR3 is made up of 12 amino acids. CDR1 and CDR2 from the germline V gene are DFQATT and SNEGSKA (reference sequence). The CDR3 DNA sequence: TGCAGTGCTAGAGATGGGGATCAGCCCCAGCATTTT. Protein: CSARDGDQPQHF.

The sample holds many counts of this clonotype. CDR3 bases: TGTGCCAGCAGTCAGAACTTAGCGGAGCAGTTCTTC. It translates to CASSQNLAEQFF. The chain has TRBV28 and TRBJ2-1; maybe TRBD2 (5 bases). CDR3 length: 12 amino acids. The germline V gene encodes CDR1 MDHEN and CDR2 SYDVKM. Trimming removed 5 bases at V and 10 bases at J, with 12 bases between.

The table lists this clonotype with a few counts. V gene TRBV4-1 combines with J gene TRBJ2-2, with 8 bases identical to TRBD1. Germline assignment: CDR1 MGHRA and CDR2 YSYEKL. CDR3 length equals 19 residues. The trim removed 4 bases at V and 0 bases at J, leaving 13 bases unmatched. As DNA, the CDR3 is TGCGCCAGCAGCCGCACTCCGCTTAACAGGGGGGCGAACACCGGGGAGCTGTTTTTT. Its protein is CASSRTPLNRGANTGELFF.

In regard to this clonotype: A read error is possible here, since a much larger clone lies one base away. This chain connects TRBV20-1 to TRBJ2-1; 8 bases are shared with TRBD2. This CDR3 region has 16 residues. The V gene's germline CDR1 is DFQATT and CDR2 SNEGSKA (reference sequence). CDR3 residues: CSATSPGTRSYKEQFF. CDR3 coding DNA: TGCAGTGCCACGTCCCCCGGGACTAGGAGCTACAAAGAGCAGTTCTTC.

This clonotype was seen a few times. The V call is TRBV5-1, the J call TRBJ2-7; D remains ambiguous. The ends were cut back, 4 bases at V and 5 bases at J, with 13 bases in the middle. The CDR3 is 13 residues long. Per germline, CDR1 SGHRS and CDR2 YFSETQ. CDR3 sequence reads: CASSPGSVDEQYF. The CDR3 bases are TGCGCCAGCAGCCCCGGGTCCGTCGACGAGCAGTACTTC.

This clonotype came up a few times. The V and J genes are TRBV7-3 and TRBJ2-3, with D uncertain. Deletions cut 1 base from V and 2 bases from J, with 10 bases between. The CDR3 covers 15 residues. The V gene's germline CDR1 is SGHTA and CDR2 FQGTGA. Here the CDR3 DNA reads TGTGCCAGCAGCTTAAAGGCAGGCTACACAGATACGCAGTATTTT. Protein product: CASSLKAGYTDTQYF.

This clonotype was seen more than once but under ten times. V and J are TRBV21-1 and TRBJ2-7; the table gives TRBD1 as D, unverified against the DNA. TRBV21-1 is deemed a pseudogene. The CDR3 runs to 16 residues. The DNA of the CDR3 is TGTGCCAGCAGCAAAGCGCTTTCCGGGAATTCCTACGAGCAGTACTTC. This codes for CASSKALSGNSYEQYF.

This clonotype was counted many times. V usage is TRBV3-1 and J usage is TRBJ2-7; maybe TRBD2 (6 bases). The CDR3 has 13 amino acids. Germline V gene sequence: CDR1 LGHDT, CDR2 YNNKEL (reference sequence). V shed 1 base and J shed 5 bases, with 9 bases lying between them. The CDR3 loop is CASSQAGVNEQYF. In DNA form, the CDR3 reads TGTGCCAGCAGCCAAGCGGGAGTGAACGAGCAGTACTTC.

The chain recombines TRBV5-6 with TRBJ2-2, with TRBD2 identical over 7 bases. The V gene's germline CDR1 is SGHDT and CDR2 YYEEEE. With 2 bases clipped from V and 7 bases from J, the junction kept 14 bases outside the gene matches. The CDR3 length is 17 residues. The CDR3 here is CASSFFLRESADGELFF. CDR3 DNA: TGTGCCAGCAGCTTCTTCTTGCGGGAGAGTGCGGACGGGGAGCTGTTTTTT.

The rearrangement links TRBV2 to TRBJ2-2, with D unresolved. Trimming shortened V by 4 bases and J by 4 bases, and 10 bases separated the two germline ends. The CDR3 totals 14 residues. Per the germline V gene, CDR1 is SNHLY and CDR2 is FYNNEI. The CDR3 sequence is CASSVATGTGELFF. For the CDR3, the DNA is TGTGCCAGCAGTGTTGCCACGGGCACCGGGGAGCTGTTTTTT.